This T cell receptor beta chain was profiled in a study of cytomegalovirus exposure and HLA in healthy donors. On the study more broadly: Approximately 85 million unique TCRs from HLA-typed donors made up an early data release. Points from the study as a whole: A cluster of highly shared sequence variants was likely a sequencing artifact. One later analysis reportedly identified an Asian-associated ancestry cluster that showed fewer N-insertions than the roughly 640-donor mean.

The study ran its PCR with 60 Vbeta and 13 Jbeta primers. Measured with immunoSEQ multiplex PCR; TCRdb has only the in-frame clones, and not every one. Its listing shows roughly 190,000 clones. A word on this clone: Its target is unknown.

Sequencing was done on a sample of PBMCs. This TCR came from a man in his thirties or forties in good health and CMV-seronegative.

The CDR3 nucleotides are TGTGCCAGCAGCCAAGGACAGAAATACACAGATACGCAGTATTTT. Its protein product is CASSQGQKYTDTQYF. This chain links TRBV11-3 with TRBJ2-3, with TRBD1 as a possible D gene (6 bases). CDR1 and CDR2 (germline): SGHNT, YENEEA. This CDR3 comprises 15 residues. The V and J ends lost 5 bases and 2 bases respectively, with 14 bases between them.